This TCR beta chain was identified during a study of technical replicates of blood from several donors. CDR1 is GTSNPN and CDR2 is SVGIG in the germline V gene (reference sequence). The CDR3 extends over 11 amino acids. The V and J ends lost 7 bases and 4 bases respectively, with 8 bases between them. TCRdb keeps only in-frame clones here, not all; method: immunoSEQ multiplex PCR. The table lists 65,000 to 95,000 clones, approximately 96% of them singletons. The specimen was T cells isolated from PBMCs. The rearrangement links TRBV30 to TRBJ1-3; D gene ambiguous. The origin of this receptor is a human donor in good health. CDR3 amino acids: CALTTGNTIYF. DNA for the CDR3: TGTGCCTTAACGACAGGAAACACCATATATTTT.